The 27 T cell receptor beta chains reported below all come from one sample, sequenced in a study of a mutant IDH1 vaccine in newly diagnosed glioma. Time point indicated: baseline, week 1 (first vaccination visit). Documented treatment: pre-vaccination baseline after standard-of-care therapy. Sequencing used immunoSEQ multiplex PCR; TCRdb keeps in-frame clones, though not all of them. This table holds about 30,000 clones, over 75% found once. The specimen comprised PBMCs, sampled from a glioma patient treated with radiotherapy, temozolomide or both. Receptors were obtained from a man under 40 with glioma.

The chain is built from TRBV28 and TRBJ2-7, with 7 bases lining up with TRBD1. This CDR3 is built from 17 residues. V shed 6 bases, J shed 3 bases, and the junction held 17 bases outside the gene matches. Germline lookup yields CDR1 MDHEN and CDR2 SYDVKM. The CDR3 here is CASRNRPGTDFNYEQYF. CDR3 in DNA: TGTGCCAGCAGGAATCGCCCCGGGACAGACTTTAACTACGAGCAGTACTTC.

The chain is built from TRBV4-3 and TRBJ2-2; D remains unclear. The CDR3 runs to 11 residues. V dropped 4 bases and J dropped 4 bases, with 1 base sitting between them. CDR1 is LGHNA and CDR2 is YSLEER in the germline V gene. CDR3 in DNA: TGCGCCAGCAGCCGCACCGGGGAGCTGTTTTTT. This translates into CASSRTGELFF.

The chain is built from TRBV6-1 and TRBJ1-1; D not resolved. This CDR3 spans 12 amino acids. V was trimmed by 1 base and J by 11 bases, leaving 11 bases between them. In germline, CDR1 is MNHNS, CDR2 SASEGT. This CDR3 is CASSEGIFGAFF. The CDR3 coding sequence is TGTGCCAGCAGTGAAGGGATCTTTGGGGCTTTCTTT.

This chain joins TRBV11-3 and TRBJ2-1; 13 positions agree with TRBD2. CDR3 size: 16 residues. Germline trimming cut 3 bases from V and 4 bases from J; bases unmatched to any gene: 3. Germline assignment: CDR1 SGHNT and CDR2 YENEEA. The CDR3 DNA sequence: TGTGCCAGCAGCTTGGGGACTAGCGGGGTTTACAATGAGCAGTTCTTC. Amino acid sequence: CASSLGTSGVYNEQFF.

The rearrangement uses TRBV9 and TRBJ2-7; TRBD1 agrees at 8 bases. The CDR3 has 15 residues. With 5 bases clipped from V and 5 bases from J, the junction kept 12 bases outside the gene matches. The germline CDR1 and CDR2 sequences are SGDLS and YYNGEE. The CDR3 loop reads CASSRYTGGSDEQYF. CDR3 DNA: TGTGCCAGCAGTCGTTATACAGGGGGTAGCGACGAGCAGTACTTC.

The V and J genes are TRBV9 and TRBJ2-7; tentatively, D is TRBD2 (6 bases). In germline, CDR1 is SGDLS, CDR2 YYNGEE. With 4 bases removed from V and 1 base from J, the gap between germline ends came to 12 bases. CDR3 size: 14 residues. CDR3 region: CASSSRDSSYEQYF. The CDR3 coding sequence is TGTGCCAGCAGCTCCCGGGACTCGTCCTACGAGCAGTACTTC.

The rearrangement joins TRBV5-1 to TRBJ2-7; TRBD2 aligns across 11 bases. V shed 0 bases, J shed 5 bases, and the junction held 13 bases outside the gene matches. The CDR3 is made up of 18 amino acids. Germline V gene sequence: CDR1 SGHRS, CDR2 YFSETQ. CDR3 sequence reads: CASSLGLRGLAGFHEQYF. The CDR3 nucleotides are TGCGCCAGCAGCTTGGGGTTGCGTGGACTAGCGGGTTTCCACGAGCAGTACTTC.

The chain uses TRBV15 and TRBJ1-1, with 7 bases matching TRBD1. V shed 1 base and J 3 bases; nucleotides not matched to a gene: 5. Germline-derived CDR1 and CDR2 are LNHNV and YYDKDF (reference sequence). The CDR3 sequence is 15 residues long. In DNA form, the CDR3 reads TGTGCCACCAGCAGAGTCGGCAGGGGGTACACTGAAGCTTTCTTT. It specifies CATSRVGRGYTEAFF.

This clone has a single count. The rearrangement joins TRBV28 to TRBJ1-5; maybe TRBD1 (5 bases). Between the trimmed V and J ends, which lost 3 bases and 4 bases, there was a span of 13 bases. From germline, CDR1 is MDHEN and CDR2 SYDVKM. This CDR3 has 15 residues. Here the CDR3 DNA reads TGTGCCAGCAGTTTCGAGGGACGCCCAAATCAGCCCCAGCATTTT. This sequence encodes CASSFEGRPNQPQHF.

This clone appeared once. The CDR3 DNA reads TGCAGCGTTGGGACTACAGGGGACGAGCAGTACTTC. This sequence encodes CSVGTTGDEQYF. This chain connects TRBV29-1 to TRBJ2-7, with D perhaps TRBD1 (7 bases). The CDR3 is 12 amino acids. Germline-derived CDR1 and CDR2 are SQVTM and ANQGSEA. Trimming stripped 4 bases from V and 5 bases from J, with 12 bases between.

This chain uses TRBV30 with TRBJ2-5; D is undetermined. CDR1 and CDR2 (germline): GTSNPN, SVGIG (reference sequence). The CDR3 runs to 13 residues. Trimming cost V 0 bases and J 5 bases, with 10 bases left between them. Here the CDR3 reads CAWSVKGVETQYF. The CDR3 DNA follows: TGTGCCTGGAGTGTAAAGGGTGTGGAGACCCAGTACTTC.

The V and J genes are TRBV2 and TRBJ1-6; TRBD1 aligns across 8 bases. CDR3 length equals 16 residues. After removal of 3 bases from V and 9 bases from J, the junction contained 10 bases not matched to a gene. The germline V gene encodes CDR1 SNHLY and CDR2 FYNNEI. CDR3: CASSDRPGTGSSPLHF. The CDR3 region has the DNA TGTGCCAGCAGTGATCGGCCCGGGACAGGTTCTTCACCCCTCCACTTT.

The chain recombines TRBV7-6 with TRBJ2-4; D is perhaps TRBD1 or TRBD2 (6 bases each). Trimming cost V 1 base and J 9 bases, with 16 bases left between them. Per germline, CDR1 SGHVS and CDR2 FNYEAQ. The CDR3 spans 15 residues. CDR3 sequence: CASSLEAQRGAIQYF. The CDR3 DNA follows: TGTGCCAGCAGCTTAGAAGCACAAAGGGGGGCCATTCAGTACTTC.

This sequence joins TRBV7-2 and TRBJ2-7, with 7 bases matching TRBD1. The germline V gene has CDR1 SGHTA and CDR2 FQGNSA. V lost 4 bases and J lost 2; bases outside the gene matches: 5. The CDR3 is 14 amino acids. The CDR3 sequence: CASSSVDRAYEQYF. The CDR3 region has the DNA TGTGCCAGCAGCTCCGTTGACAGGGCCTACGAGCAGTACTTC. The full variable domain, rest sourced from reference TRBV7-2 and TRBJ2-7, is GAGVSQSPSNKVTEKGKDVELRCDPISGHTALYWYRQSLGQGLEFLIYFQGNSAPDKSGLPSDRFSAERTGGSVSTLTIQRTQQEDSAVYLCASSSVDRAYEQYFGPGTRLTVT.

CDR3 nucleotide sequence: TGCGCCAGCAGCTTGAGAGGCGCCATTTCGGACTATGGCTACACCTTC. Its translation: CASSLRGAISDYGYTF. The V gene is TRBV5-1, the J gene TRBJ1-2; D is ambiguous. CDR3 length: 16 residues. V was pared by 1 base and J by 3 bases, with 16 bases between. Germline-derived CDR1 and CDR2 are SGHRS and YFSETQ.

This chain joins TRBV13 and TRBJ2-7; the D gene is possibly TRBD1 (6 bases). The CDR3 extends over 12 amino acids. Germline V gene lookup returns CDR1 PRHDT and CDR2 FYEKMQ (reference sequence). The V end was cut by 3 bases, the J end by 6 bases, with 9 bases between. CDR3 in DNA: TGTGCCAGCAGCTTTGGGACACTCGAGCAGTACTTC. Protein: CASSFGTLEQYF.

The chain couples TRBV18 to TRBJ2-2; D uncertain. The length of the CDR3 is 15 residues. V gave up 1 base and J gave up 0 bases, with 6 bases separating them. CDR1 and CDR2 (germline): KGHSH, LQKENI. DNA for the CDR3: TGTGCCAGCTCACCACAACGAGCGAACACCGGGGAGCTGTTTTTT. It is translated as CASSPQRANTGELFF. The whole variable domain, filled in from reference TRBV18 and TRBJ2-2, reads NAGVMQNPRHLVRRRGQEARLRCSPMKGHSHVYWYRQLPEEGLKFMVYLQKENIIDESGMPKERFSAEFPKEGPSILRIQQVVRGDSAAYFCASSPQRANTGELFFGEGSRLTVL.

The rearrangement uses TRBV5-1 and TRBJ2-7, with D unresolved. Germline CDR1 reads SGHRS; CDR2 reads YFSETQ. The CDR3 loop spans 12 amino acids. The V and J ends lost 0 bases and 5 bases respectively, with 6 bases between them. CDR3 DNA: TGCGCCAGCAGCTTGGTTGGGAACGAGCAGTACTTC. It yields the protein CASSLVGNEQYF.

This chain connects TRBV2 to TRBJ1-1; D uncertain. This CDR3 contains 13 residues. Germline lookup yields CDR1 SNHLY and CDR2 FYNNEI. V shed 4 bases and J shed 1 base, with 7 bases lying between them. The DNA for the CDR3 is TGTGCCAGCAGTGCGGGTCAGAACACTGAAGCTTTCTTT. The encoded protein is CASSAGQNTEAFF.

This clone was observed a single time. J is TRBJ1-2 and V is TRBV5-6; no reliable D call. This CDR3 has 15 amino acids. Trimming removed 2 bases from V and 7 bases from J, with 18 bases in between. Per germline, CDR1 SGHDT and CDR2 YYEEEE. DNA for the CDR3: TGTGCCAGCAGCTTCCCGGACGGGCAGGAGTTTGGCTACACCTTC. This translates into CASSFPDGQEFGYTF.

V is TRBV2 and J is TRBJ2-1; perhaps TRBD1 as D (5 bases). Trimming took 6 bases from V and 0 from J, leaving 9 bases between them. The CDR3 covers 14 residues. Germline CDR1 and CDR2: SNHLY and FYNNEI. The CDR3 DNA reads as TGTGCCAGCAGCCAGGGTCTCTCCTACAATGAGCAGTTCTTC. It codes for CASSQGLSYNEQFF.

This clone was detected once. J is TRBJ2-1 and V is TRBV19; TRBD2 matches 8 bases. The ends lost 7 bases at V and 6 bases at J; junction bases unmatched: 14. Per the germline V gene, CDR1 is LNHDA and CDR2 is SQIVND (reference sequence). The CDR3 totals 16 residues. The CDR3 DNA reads TGTGCCAGTACCTGGCGGGGGGAAGTTTCCCTCAATGAGCAGTTCTTC. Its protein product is CASTWRGEVSLNEQFF.

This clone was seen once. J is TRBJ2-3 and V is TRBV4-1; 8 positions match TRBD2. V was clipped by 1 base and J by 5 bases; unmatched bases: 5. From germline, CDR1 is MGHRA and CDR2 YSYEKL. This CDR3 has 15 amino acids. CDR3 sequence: CASSQVGAGVDTQYF. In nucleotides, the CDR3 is TGCGCCAGCAGCCAAGTTGGAGCGGGAGTAGATACGCAGTATTTT.

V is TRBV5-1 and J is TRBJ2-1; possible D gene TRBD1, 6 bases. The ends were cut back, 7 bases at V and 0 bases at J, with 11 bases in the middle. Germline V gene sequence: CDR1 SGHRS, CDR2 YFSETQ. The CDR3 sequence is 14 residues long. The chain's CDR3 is CASGGESSYNEQFF. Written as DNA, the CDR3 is TGCGCCAGCGGGGGCGAGAGCTCCTACAATGAGCAGTTCTTC.

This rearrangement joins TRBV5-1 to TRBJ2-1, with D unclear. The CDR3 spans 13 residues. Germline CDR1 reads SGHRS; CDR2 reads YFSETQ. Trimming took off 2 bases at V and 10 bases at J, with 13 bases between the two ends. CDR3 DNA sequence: TGCGCCAGCAGCTTAAGTCCCGTCCTGGAGCAGTTCTTC. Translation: CASSLSPVLEQFF.

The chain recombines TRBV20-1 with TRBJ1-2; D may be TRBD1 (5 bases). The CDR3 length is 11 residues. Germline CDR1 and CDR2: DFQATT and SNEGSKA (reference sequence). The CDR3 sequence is CGGELDYGYTF. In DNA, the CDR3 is TGCGGAGGGGAATTAGACTATGGCTACACCTTC.

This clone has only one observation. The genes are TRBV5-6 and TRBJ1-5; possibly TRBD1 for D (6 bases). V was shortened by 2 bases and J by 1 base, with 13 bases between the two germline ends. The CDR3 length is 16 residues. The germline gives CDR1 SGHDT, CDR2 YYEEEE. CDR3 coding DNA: TGTGCCAGCAGCTTACGACAGGCAAGGAGCAATCAGCCCCAGCATTTT. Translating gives CASSLRQARSNQPQHF.